This T cell receptor beta chain emerged from a study of Graves' ophthalmopathy and Graves' hyperthyroidism. About the study: Peripheral blood was gathered at the point of initial diagnosis, before any treatment started.

This CDR3 comprises 13 residues. The V gene lost 6 bases and the J gene lost 5 bases, with 15 bases spanning the gap. Germline assignment: CDR1 SGHRS and CDR2 YFSETQ. Ten or more counts support this clonotype. Antigen: not known. RNA transcripts were the source from which TCR beta CDR3 regions were amplified. RT-PCR was first run with HTBI primers, then multiplex PCR in a second round. TCRdb fed the multiplex PCR reads into MiXCR, producing one record per CDR3 protein. This table has roughly 500,000 distinct CDR3 sequences, 13% to 15% appearing once. Findings of the study overall: Ophthalmopathy cases were distinguished from stable hyperthyroidism by a 13-signature model, reaching roughly 90% sensitivity and 65% to 83% specificity.

The genes are TRBV5-1 and TRBJ2-7; tentative D call: TRBD2 (6 bases). The sequence came from a woman in her 30s with Graves' ophthalmopathy. Source material: blood. Here the CDR3 reads CASIGTRKDEQYF. DNA for the CDR3: TGCGCCAGCATCGGGACTCGGAAAGACGAGCAGTACTTC.